A single sample gave rise to the 29 T cell receptor beta chains below, sequenced in a study of blood T cell repertoires in COVID-19. Profiled with immunoSEQ multiplex PCR; TCRdb holds only in-frame clones, not every one. The table shows 200,000 to 250,000 clones, with around 86% occurring only once. The sequencing sample was made of peripheral blood. The receptors were gathered from an older woman with COVID-19, enrolled during active disease.

This chain links TRBV6-5 with TRBJ2-7; a weak D match, TRBD1 (5 bases). Germline-derived CDR1 and CDR2 are MNHEY and SVGAGI. The CDR3 totals 15 residues. V lost 6 bases and J lost 5, with 20 bases in between. CDR3 sequence (DNA): TGTGCCAGCAGCCTCAGGGTCATGGTAGTAGACGAGCAGTACTTC. Protein product: CASSLRVMVVDEQYF.

The chain combines TRBV30 with TRBJ1-5; weak D call: TRBD1 (6 bases). In germline, CDR1 is GTSNPN, CDR2 SVGIG (reference sequence). This CDR3 is built from 13 residues. Trimming pared 0 bases from V and 6 bases from J, leaving 9 bases between. The DNA of the CDR3 is TGTGCCTGGAGTGTACAGGGTGGTCAGCCCCAGCATTTT. The encoded protein is CAWSVQGGQPQHF. Full variable domain (outside the CDR3, taken from reference TRBV30 and TRBJ1-5): SQTIHQWPATLVQPVGSPLSLECTVEGTSNPNLYWYRQAAGRGLQLLFYSVGIGQISSEVPQNLSASRPQDRQFILSSKKLLLSDSGFYLCAWSVQGGQPQHFGDGTRLSIL.

This chain links TRBV28 with TRBJ2-7; TRBD1 aligns across 7 bases. Per germline, CDR1 MDHEN and CDR2 SYDVKM. The CDR3 consists of 13 residues. The V and J ends lost 5 bases and 3 bases, in that order; junction bases with no gene match: 4. CDR3 coding DNA: TGTGCCAGCAGTCAGACAGGGAACTACGAGCAGTACTTC. Translating it yields CASSQTGNYEQYF.

The chain combines TRBV5-1 with TRBJ2-1; 16 bases match TRBD2. Germline assignment: CDR1 SGHRS and CDR2 YFSETQ. J gave up 7 bases and V 3 bases, and 7 bases lay outside the gene matches. The CDR3 extends over 17 amino acids. CDR3 region: CASSSSGTSGRGNEQFF. The CDR3 DNA follows: TGCGCCAGCAGCTCGTCTGGGACTAGCGGGAGGGGGAATGAGCAGTTCTTC.

The rearrangement uses TRBV6-6 and TRBJ1-1; 8 positions match TRBD1. V was clipped by 6 bases and J by 1 base; unmatched bases: 7. CDR1 is MNHNY, CDR2 SVGAGI, per germline (reference sequence). CDR3 length: 15 amino acids. This chain's CDR3 is CASRPWGTGNTEAFF. The CDR3 DNA sequence: TGTGCCAGCAGGCCTTGGGGGACAGGGAACACTGAAGCTTTCTTT.

The V and J genes are TRBV6-2 or TRBV6-3 and TRBJ1-1; TRBD1 is a possible D gene (5 bases). Trimming left V 6 bases short and J 1 base short, with 15 bases between. The CDR3 has 15 amino acids. Germline lookup yields CDR1 MNHEY and CDR2 SVGEGT. This chain's CDR3 is CASSYSGLGNTEAFF. CDR3 bases: TGTGCCAGCAGCTATTCAGGGTTGGGGAACACTGAAGCTTTCTTT.

This clone has just one count. V and J are TRBV27 and TRBJ1-2, with D unclear. The CDR3 runs to 15 residues. Trimming cost V 7 bases and J 3 bases, with 18 bases left between them. The germline V gene encodes CDR1 MNHEY and CDR2 SMNVEV (reference sequence). The CDR3 region is CASTPLGREDYGYTF. CDR3 nucleotides: TGTGCCAGCACCCCCCTAGGTCGGGAGGACTATGGCTACACCTTC.

The genes are TRBV10-3 and TRBJ2-7; 7 bases line up with TRBD1. The CDR3 runs 13 residues. V shed 5 bases and J 3 bases; nucleotides not matched to a gene: 4. In germline, CDR1 is ENHRY, CDR2 SYGVKD. In nucleotides, the CDR3 is TGTGCCATCAGTCACGGGACAGACTACGAGCAGTACTTC. Translation gives CAISHGTDYEQYF.

The genes are TRBV27 and TRBJ2-1; TRBD1 agrees at 8 bases. The V segment lost 10 bases and the J segment 4 bases; nucleotides outside the gene matches: 9. CDR1 and CDR2 from the germline V gene are MNHEY and SMNVEV (reference sequence). The CDR3 is 14 amino acids. The CDR3 is CATTGDRSYNEQFF. CDR3 in DNA: TGTGCCACCACCGGGGACAGGTCATACAATGAGCAGTTCTTC.

The chain has TRBV16 and TRBJ2-2; possibly TRBD1 for D (5 bases). CDR1 is KGHSY and CDR2 is FQNENV in the germline V gene. This CDR3 comprises 16 residues. The V and J ends lost 0 bases and 1 base respectively, with 9 bases between them. The CDR3 region has the DNA TGTGCCAGCAGCCAATCTCGGCAGGGGAACACCGGGGAGCTGTTTTTT. Amino acids: CASSQSRQGNTGELFF.

V gene TRBV7-2 combines with J gene TRBJ1-1, with TRBD1 identical over 10 bases. This CDR3 contains 16 residues. The junction had 8 bases not matched to a gene; V was cut back by 3 bases and J by 4 bases. CDR1 and CDR2 (germline): SGHTA, FQGNSA. CDR3 in DNA: TGTGCCAGCAGCTTGCGACAGGGGGCGTGGGGCACTGAAGCTTTCTTT. The encoded protein is CASSLRQGAWGTEAFF.

The CDR3: CASSLVATGVYEQYF. The DNA of the CDR3 is TGCGCCAGCAGCTTGGTCGCAACGGGGGTCTACGAGCAGTACTTC. The chain employs TRBV5-1 and TRBJ2-7, with a weak D call TRBD2 (6 bases). The CDR3 is made up of 15 amino acids. Deletions cut 0 bases from V and 3 bases from J, with 13 bases between. CDR1 is SGHRS and CDR2 is YFSETQ in the germline V gene. The full variable domain, in which reference TRBV5-1 and TRBJ2-7 provide the parts outside the CDR3, is KAGVTQTPRYLIKTRGQQVTLSCSPISGHRSVSWYQQTPGQGLQFLFEYFSETQRNKGNFPGRFSGRQFSNSRSEMNVSTLELGDSALYLCASSLVATGVYEQYFGPGTRLTVT.

J is TRBJ2-7 and V is TRBV7-8; D uncertain. Trimming removed 0 bases at V and 2 bases at J, with 8 bases between. Germline assignment: CDR1 SGHVS and CDR2 FQNEAQ. The CDR3 extends over 14 amino acids. DNA for the CDR3: TGTGCCAGCAGCTTAGCCCAAAAAACCTACGAGCAGTACTTC. As protein: CASSLAQKTYEQYF.

This clone has only one observation. V usage is TRBV28 and J usage is TRBJ2-7; TRBD1 matches 7 bases. Germline V gene lookup returns CDR1 MDHEN and CDR2 SYDVKM. CDR3 length: 14 residues. The V and J ends lost 3 bases and 3 bases, in that order; junction bases with no gene match: 5. The CDR3 protein is CASSFYRGGYEQYF. The DNA for the CDR3 is TGTGCCAGCAGTTTTTACAGGGGTGGCTACGAGCAGTACTTC.

CDR3 sequence (DNA): TGTGCCAGCAGTTTGCCCAGAGGCAACGACTATGGCTACACCTTC. Protein sequence: CASSLPRGNDYGYTF. V is TRBV28 and J is TRBJ1-2, with D unclear. Germline V lookup: CDR1 MDHEN, CDR2 SYDVKM. The CDR3 extends over 15 amino acids. V lost 3 bases, J lost 3 bases, and 14 bases lay in between.

The gene calls are TRBV19 and TRBJ2-5, with D tentatively TRBD1 (6 bases). This CDR3 contains 16 residues. Trimming removed 5 bases from V and 2 bases from J, with 18 bases in between. The germline V gene encodes CDR1 LNHDA and CDR2 SQIVND (reference sequence). CDR3 in DNA: TGTGCCAGTAGTTCAACCGGGACAAAGGGTCAAGAGACCCAGTACTTC. Protein sequence: CASSSTGTKGQETQYF.

This clone came up a few times. This sequence joins TRBV7-8 and TRBJ1-5; possibly TRBD1 for D (5 bases). Trimming pared 1 base from V and 0 bases from J, leaving 10 bases between. Germline values: CDR1 SGHVS, CDR2 FQNEAQ. The CDR3 sequence is 16 residues long. The CDR3 sequence is CASSLEGALSNQPQHF. In DNA form, the CDR3 reads TGTGCCAGCAGCTTAGAAGGGGCTCTTAGCAATCAGCCCCAGCATTTT.

The V call is TRBV29-1, the J call TRBJ1-2, with TRBD1 as a possible D gene (6 bases). CDR1 is SQVTM, CDR2 ANQGSEA, per germline. This CDR3 has 11 amino acids. Trimming left V 4 bases short and J 8 bases short, with 11 bases between. The CDR3 spells CSVGGGGGYTF. CDR3 sequence (DNA): TGCAGCGTTGGGGGTGGGGGCGGCTACACCTTC.

This chain uses TRBV5-4 with TRBJ2-7; D may be TRBD2 (5 bases). CDR1 is SGHNT, CDR2 YYREEE, per germline (reference sequence). The CDR3 consists of 15 residues. Trimming took 4 bases from V and 3 from J, leaving 17 bases between them. The CDR3 protein is CASSPAVSGYYEQYF. In DNA form, the CDR3 reads TGTGCCAGCAGCCCCGCGGTCAGCGGTTACTACGAGCAGTACTTC.

The chain combines TRBV7-2 with TRBJ1-2; possible D gene TRBD1, 6 bases. This CDR3 comprises 14 residues. With 5 bases removed from V and 3 bases from J, the gap between germline ends came to 13 bases. Germline CDR1 reads SGHTA; CDR2 reads FQGNSA. DNA for the CDR3: TGTGCCAGCAGCAAAGACAGGTCGGACTATGGCTACACCTTC. This translates into CASSKDRSDYGYTF. Based on the CDR3 plus reference TRBV7-2 and TRBJ1-2, the full variable domain is GAGVSQSPSNKVTEKGKDVELRCDPISGHTALYWYRQSLGQGLEFLIYFQGNSAPDKSGLPSDRFSAERTGGSVSTLTIQRTQQEDSAVYLCASSKDRSDYGYTFGSGTRLTVV.

This clone was observed a few times. The V and J genes are TRBV27 and TRBJ1-6; a possible D gene is TRBD1 (5 bases). V lost 8 bases and J lost 1, with 18 bases in between. In germline, CDR1 is MNHEY, CDR2 SMNVEV (reference sequence). CDR3 length equals 17 residues. CDR3 sequence: CASRIRRGESYNSPLHF. DNA of the CDR3: TGTGCCAGCCGAATCCGACGGGGGGAATCCTATAATTCACCCCTCCACTTT.

The V call is TRBV6-6, the J call TRBJ2-5, with 7 bases identical to TRBD2. The germline CDR1 and CDR2 sequences are MNHNY and SVGAGI (reference sequence). V shed 7 bases, J shed 5 bases, and the junction held 13 bases outside the gene matches. The CDR3 runs 15 residues. CDR3 in DNA: TGTGCCAGCAACCCCCCTGAGGGAGGGGTGGAGACCCAGTACTTC. Translation gives CASNPPEGGVETQYF.

The CDR3 DNA is TGTGCCAGCAGCTTCGTCCTTGGGGGAGGCAATGAGCAGTTCTTC. Amino acid sequence: CASSFVLGGGNEQFF. The chain has TRBV7-9 and TRBJ2-1, with D possibly TRBD2 on 6 matching bases. This CDR3 contains 15 residues. Germline V gene sequence: CDR1 SEHNR, CDR2 FQNEAQ (reference sequence). V dropped 3 bases and J dropped 6 bases, with 15 bases sitting between them.

V usage is TRBV7-2 and J usage is TRBJ2-7; 11 nucleotides match TRBD2. V lost 1 base and J lost 9; bases outside the gene matches: 8. The CDR3 has 15 amino acids. Germline CDR1 is SGHTA and CDR2 is FQGNSA. The CDR3, as DNA: TGTGCCAGCAGCTTAGAGCTAGCGGGAGGCCTCTCGCAGTACTTC. It codes for CASSLELAGGLSQYF.

The chain joins TRBV5-8 to TRBJ2-2, with 8 bases that match TRBD2. The CDR3 spans 15 residues. The J segment lost 4 bases and the V segment lost 5 bases, leaving 7 bases of the junction unmatched. Germline V CDR1 and CDR2: SGHTS, YDEGEE. The CDR3 region is CASRPGTRFTGELFF. DNA for the CDR3: TGTGCCAGCAGACCCGGGACTAGATTCACCGGGGAGCTGTTTTTT.

The V call is TRBV19, the J call TRBJ2-5; TRBD1 matches 8 bases. J lost 7 bases, V lost 4 bases, and 14 bases had no gene match. The CDR3 covers 16 residues. Germline V lookup: CDR1 LNHDA, CDR2 SQIVND (reference sequence). The CDR3 protein is CASSSSYQGARGTQYF. CDR3 coding DNA: TGTGCCAGTAGTAGTTCCTACCAGGGGGCGAGGGGGACCCAGTACTTC.

This clone was recorded once. This rearrangement joins TRBV6-2 or TRBV6-3 to TRBJ2-5; TRBD2 aligns across 9 bases. Germline-derived CDR1 and CDR2 are MNHEY and SVGEGT. The CDR3 is made up of 16 amino acids. V shed 6 bases, J shed 1 base, and the junction held 9 bases outside the gene matches. The CDR3 nucleotides read TGTGCCAGCAGCCGCCATTCTAGCGGGATCCAAGAGACCCAGTACTTC. Amino acids: CASSRHSSGIQETQYF.

This chain uses TRBV30 with TRBJ1-1; D is unresolved. V lost 0 bases and J lost 4, with 9 bases in between. Germline CDR1 reads GTSNPN; CDR2 reads SVGIG (reference sequence). The CDR3 covers 13 residues. CDR3 nucleotides: TGTGCCTGGAGTGTAATGAGAGGCACTGAAGCTTTCTTT. Translation: CAWSVMRGTEAFF. The whole variable domain, filled in from reference TRBV30 and TRBJ1-1, reads SQTIHQWPATLVQPVGSPLSLECTVEGTSNPNLYWYRQAAGRGLQLLFYSVGIGQISSEVPQNLSASRPQDRQFILSSKKLLLSDSGFYLCAWSVMRGTEAFFGQGTRLTVV.

The chain combines TRBV6-5 with TRBJ1-1; D not resolved. The CDR3 sequence is 13 residues long. Germline assignment: CDR1 MNHEY and CDR2 SVGAGI. V was shortened by 4 bases and J by 4 bases, with 10 bases between the two germline ends. CDR3 region: CASSFLSRTEAFF. The CDR3 nucleotides read TGTGCCAGCAGTTTCCTATCGCGCACTGAAGCTTTCTTT.